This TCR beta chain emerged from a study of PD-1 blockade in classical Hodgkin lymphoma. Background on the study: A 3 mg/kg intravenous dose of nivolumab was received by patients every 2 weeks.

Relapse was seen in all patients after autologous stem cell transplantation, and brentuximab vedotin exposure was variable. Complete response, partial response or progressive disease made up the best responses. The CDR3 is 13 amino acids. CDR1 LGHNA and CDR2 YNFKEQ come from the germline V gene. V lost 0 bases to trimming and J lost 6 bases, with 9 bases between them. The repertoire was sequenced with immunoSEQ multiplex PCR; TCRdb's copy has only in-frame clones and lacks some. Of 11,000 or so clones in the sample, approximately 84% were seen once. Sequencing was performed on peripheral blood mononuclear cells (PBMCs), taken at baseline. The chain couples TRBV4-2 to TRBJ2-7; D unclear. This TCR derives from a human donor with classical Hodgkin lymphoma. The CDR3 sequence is CASSQDLLGEQYF. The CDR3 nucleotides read TGTGCCAGCAGCCAAGATTTGCTCGGCGAGCAGTACTTC.